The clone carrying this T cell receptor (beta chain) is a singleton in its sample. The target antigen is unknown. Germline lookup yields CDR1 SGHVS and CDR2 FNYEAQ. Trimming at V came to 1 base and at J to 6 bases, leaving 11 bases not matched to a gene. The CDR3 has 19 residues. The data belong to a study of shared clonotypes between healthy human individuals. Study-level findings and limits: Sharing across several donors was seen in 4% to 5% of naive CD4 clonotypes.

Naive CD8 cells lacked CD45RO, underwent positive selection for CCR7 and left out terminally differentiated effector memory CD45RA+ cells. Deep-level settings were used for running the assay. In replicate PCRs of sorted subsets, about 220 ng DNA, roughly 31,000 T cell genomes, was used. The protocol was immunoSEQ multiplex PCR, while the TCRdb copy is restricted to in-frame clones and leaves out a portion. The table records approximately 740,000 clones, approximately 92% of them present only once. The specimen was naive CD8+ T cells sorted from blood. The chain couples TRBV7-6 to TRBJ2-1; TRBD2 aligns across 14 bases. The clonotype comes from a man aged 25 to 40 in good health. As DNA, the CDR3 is TGTGCCAGCAGCTTAGATTTGGTGACGGGACTAGCGGGAGTCAATGAGCAGTTCTTC. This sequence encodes CASSLDLVTGLAGVNEQFF.